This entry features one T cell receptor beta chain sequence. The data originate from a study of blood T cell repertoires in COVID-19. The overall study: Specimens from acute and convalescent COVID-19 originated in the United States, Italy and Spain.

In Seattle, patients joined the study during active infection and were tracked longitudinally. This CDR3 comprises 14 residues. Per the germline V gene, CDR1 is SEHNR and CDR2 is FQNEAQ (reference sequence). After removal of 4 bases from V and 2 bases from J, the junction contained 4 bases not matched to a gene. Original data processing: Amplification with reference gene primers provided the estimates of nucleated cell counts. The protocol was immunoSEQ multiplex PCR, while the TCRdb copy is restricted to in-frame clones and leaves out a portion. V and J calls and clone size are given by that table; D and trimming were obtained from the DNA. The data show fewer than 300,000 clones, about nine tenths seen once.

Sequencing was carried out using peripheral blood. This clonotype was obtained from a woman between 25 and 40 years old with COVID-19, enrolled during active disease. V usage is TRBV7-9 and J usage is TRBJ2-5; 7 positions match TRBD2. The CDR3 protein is CASSSSGRQETQYF. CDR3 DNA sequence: TGTGCCAGCAGCTCCTCCGGGAGGCAAGAGACCCAGTACTTC.